The rows below give T cell receptor beta chains drawn from one sample of a study of cytomegalovirus exposure and HLA in healthy donors. The protocol was immunoSEQ multiplex PCR, while the TCRdb copy is restricted to in-frame clones and leaves out a portion. The sample records tens of thousands of clones, around 92% being singletons. The sequenced material came from PBMCs. These receptors came from a man aged 18 to 30 in good health and CMV-seronegative. Both conserved end residues are part of each CDR3. A D gene is named only where the DNA matches it firmly. Clone size is not always given. Where it is, it says once, few, many or a class for expanded clones.

V gene	D gene	clone size	J gene	CDR3 protein	CDR3 DNA
TRBV14	TRBD1	-	TRBJ2-5	CASSQVGGDRRSQYF	TGTGCCAGCAGCCAAGTGGGCGGGGACAGGAGGTCCCAGTACTTC
TRBV4-1	-	-	TRBJ2-2	CASSQEGRNTGELFF	TGCGCCAGCAGCCAAGAGGGCAGGAACACCGGGGAGCTGTTTTTT
TRBV10-1	-	-	TRBJ1-5	CASSECAGGTGNQPQHF	TGCGCCAGCAGTGAGTGCGCTGGAGGGACCGGCAATCAGCCCCAGCATTTT
TRBV4-3	TRBD2	-	TRBJ2-5	CASSRTSGSGETQYF	TGCGCCAGCAGCCGCACTAGCGGGAGTGGGGAGACCCAGTACTTC
TRBV7-9	TRBD1	-	TRBJ2-7	CASTIPTGPDYEQYF	TGTGCCAGCACCATCCCGACAGGGCCGGACTACGAGCAGTACTTC
TRBV4-3	-	-	TRBJ2-2	CASSEAGVPGELFF	TGCGCCAGCAGCGAAGCCGGGGTGCCCGGGGAGCTGTTTTTT
TRBV5-1	-	-	TRBJ2-3	CASSLSKTSVPDTQYF	TGCGCCAGCAGCTTAAGCAAGACTTCAGTGCCAGATACGCAGTATTTT
TRBV10-1	-	-	TRBJ1-1	CASSRDMTSTEAFF	TGCGCCAGCAGTCGGGACATGACCAGCACTGAAGCTTTCTTT
TRBV13	-	-	TRBJ2-2	CASSFDVGRSTGELFF	TGTGCCAGCAGCTTCGACGTGGGGCGTAGCACCGGGGAGCTGTTTTTT
TRBV6-5	-	-	TRBJ2-3	CASSYSSRASSDTQYF	TGTGCCAGCAGTTACTCGTCCAGGGCTTCTTCAGATACGCAGTATTTT
TRBV5-1	TRBD1	-	TRBJ1-1	CASSSRGLHFSKTIEAFF	TGCGCCAGCAGCTCGAGGGGGCTGCACTTTTCGAAGACGATTGAAGCTTTCTTT
TRBV11-2	-	-	TRBJ1-3	CASSTIRRSNRSGNTIYF	TGTGCCAGCAGCACAATCCGGAGGAGTAACCGCTCTGGAAACACCATATATTTT
TRBV29-1	-	-	TRBJ2-2	CSVDSGYTGELFF	TGCAGCGTTGACTCGGGATATACCGGGGAGCTGTTTTTT
TRBV27	TRBD1	-	TRBJ2-1	CASSLPTPGQGARSSYNEQFF	TGTGCCAGCAGTTTGCCGACCCCGGGACAGGGGGCTCGCAGCTCCTACAATGAGCAGTTCTTC
TRBV19	TRBD1	-	TRBJ1-5	CASSIVTPMTGFNQPQHF	TGTGCCAGTAGTATAGTAACCCCCATGACAGGGTTCAATCAGCCCCAGCATTTT
TRBV11-2	-	-	TRBJ1-2	CASSLIVGYGYTF	TGTGCCAGCAGCTTAATCGTCGGGTATGGCTACACCTTC
TRBV15	TRBD1	-	TRBJ2-2	CATSWTGGGTGELFF	TGTGCCACCAGCTGGACAGGGGGCGGAACCGGGGAGCTGTTTTTT
TRBV6-5	-	once	TRBJ2-7	CASSYSGRVSSYEQYF	TGTGCCAGCAGTTACTCTGGCAGGGTTAGCTCCTACGAGCAGTACTTC
TRBV16	TRBD2	-	TRBJ2-5	CASSQSDFIGRADETQYF	TGTGCCAGCAGCCAATCAGACTTTATAGGGAGGGCCGACGAGACCCAGTACTTC
TRBV7-2	-	-	TRBJ2-7	CASSGGISTSYEQYF	TGTGCCAGCAGCGGGGGCATCAGCACCTCCTACGAGCAGTACTTC
TRBV5-6	-	-	TRBJ1-1	CASSRAGVATEAFF	TGTGCCAGCAGCCGGGCGGGGGTCGCCACTGAAGCTTTCTTT
TRBV7-9	TRBD2	-	TRBJ2-7	CASSYLAGVTYEQYF	TGTGCCAGCAGCTACTTAGCGGGGGTTACCTACGAGCAGTACTTC
TRBV14	TRBD1	-	TRBJ1-1	CASSQGLTRQGDTEAFF	TGTGCCAGCAGCCAAGGTTTGACGCGGCAGGGGGACACTGAAGCTTTCTTT
TRBV5-6	TRBD1	-	TRBJ2-2	CASSSQGLNTGELFF	TGTGCCAGCAGCTCACAGGGGCTGAACACCGGGGAGCTGTTTTTT
TRBV7-8	TRBD1	-	TRBJ2-5	CASRWGQGETQYF	TGTGCCAGCAGATGGGGACAGGGGGAGACCCAGTACTTC
TRBV29-1	-	-	TRBJ2-7	CSVTGQRAYEQYF	TGCAGCGTTACTGGCCAGCGGGCCTACGAGCAGTACTTC
TRBV5-1	-	once	TRBJ2-1	CASSRLAVGGEQFF	TGCGCCAGCAGCCGGCTAGCCGTGGGGGGTGAGCAGTTCTTC
TRBV7-9	-	-	TRBJ1-2	CASSLFAGSYTF	TGTGCCAGCAGCTTATTTGCAGGGAGCTACACCTTC
TRBV25-1	-	few	TRBJ2-2	CASRIQGYTGELFF	TGTGCCAGCAGGATACAGGGATACACCGGGGAGCTGTTTTTT
TRBV5-4	TRBD2	-	TRBJ2-7	CASSLGHERGSYEQYF	TGTGCCAGCAGCTTAGGACACGAGCGGGGTTCCTACGAGCAGTACTTC
TRBV2	-	-	TRBJ1-6	CASGRDVGSPLHF	TGTGCCAGCGGTCGGGATGTGGGGTCACCCCTCCACTTT
TRBV6-5	-	-	TRBJ1-2	CASSPLLGADGYTF	TGTGCCAGCAGCCCCCTGCTGGGGGCGGATGGCTACACCTTC
TRBV4-2	TRBD2	-	TRBJ2-7	CASSQEGTSYPEQYF	TGTGCCAGCAGCCAAGAAGGGACTAGTTACCCCGAGCAGTACTTC
TRBV6-4	-	-	TRBJ2-3	CASSNESSVDTQYF	TGTGCCAGCAGTAACGAGAGCTCCGTAGATACGCAGTATTTT
TRBV27	TRBD2	-	TRBJ2-7	CASSTREAGRYEQYF	TGTGCCAGCAGTACCCGGGAAGCGGGGCGGTACGAGCAGTACTTC
TRBV7-2	-	-	TRBJ1-5	CASSDSYNQPQHF	TGTGCCAGCAGCGATAGTTACAATCAGCCCCAGCATTTT
TRBV5-5	-	-	TRBJ1-2	CASSLAVGARNGYTF	TGTGCCAGCAGCTTGGCCGTTGGGGCCCGGAATGGCTACACCTTC
TRBV2	TRBD2	-	TRBJ2-7	CASSEAGRGRVRSYEQYF	TGTGCCAGCAGTGAAGCGGGCCGCGGGAGGGTACGCTCCTACGAGCAGTACTTC
TRBV10-1	-	-	TRBJ1-1	CASSGSGVRNTEAFF	TGCGCCAGCAGTGGGTCAGGGGTCAGGAACACTGAAGCTTTCTTT
TRBV2	-	-	TRBJ2-4	CASSDPGTANIQYF	TGTGCCAGCAGTGATCCGGGGACTGCAAACATTCAGTACTTC
TRBV30	TRBD2	-	TRBJ2-3	CAWRRDYTDTQYF	TGTGCCTGGAGGCGGGACTACACAGATACGCAGTATTTT
TRBV7-8	-	-	TRBJ1-3	CASSYPQGASGNTIYF	TGTGCCAGCAGCTACCCACAGGGAGCGTCTGGAAACACCATATATTTT
TRBV5-1	TRBD1	once	TRBJ2-5	CASSPLTGEETQYF	TGCGCCAGCAGCCCCTTGACAGGGGAAGAGACCCAGTACTTC
TRBV18	-	-	TRBJ1-3	CASSPGNSGNTIYF	TGTGCCAGCTCACCGGGCAACTCTGGAAACACCATATATTTT
TRBV6-5	TRBD2	-	TRBJ2-3	CASRPSGRAQGTQYF	TGTGCCAGCAGGCCTAGCGGGAGGGCCCAGGGTACGCAGTATTTT
TRBV13	-	once	TRBJ2-7	CASSPRLREDEQYF	TGTGCCAGCAGCCCGAGGCTGCGGGAAGACGAGCAGTACTTC
TRBV28	-	-	TRBJ2-3	CASNPHGTTYTQYF	TGTGCCAGCAACCCCCACGGAACGACTTATACGCAGTATTTT
TRBV11-2	-	-	TRBJ2-7	CASSQRGNSAISEQYF	TGTGCCAGCAGCCAGAGGGGGAATTCCGCAATAAGCGAGCAGTACTTC
TRBV6-4	-	-	TRBJ1-1	CASSLGGGSEAFF	TGTGCCAGCAGTTTGGGAGGGGGATCTGAAGCTTTCTTT
TRBV9	-	-	TRBJ2-3	CASSVHSGTSGADTQYF	TGTGCCAGCAGCGTTCATTCCGGGACATCAGGTGCAGATACGCAGTATTTT
TRBV4-3	-	once	TRBJ2-7	CASSPGQLSSYEQYF	TGCGCCAGCAGCCCTGGACAACTGAGCTCCTACGAGCAGTACTTC
TRBV5-6	TRBD1	-	TRBJ2-5	CASSQDRGASETQYF	TGTGCCAGCAGCCAGGACAGGGGAGCAAGTGAGACCCAGTACTTC
TRBV14	-	-	TRBJ2-7	CASSQIWTAEEQYF	TGTGCCAGCAGCCAAATCTGGACAGCAGAAGAGCAGTACTTC
TRBV14	TRBD1	-	TRBJ1-3	CASSRDSSGNTIYF	TGTGCCAGCAGCCGGGACAGCTCTGGAAACACCATATATTTT
TRBV13	TRBD1	-	TRBJ1-2	CASRYRDRERSYTF	TGTGCCAGCCGCTACCGGGACAGAGAAAGAAGCTACACCTTC